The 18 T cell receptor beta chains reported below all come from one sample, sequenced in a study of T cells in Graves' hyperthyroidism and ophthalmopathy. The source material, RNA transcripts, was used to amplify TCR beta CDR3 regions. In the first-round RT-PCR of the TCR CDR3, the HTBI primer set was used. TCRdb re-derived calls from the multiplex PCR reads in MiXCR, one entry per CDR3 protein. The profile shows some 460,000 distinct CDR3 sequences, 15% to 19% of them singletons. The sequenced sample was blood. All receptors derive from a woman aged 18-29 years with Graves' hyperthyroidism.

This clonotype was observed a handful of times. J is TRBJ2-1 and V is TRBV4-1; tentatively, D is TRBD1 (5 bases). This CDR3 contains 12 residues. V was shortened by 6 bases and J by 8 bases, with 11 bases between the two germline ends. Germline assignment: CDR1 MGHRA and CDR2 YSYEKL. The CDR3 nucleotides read TGCGCCAGCAGTCGAAAGGGGCATGAGCAGTTCTTC. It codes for CASSRKGHEQFF.

The CDR3 spells CASSLDGAGYGYTF. The CDR3 DNA reads as TGTGCCAGCAGTTTAGATGGGGCGGGCTATGGCTACACCTTC. The genes are TRBV28 and TRBJ1-2, with D perhaps matching TRBD1 (5 bases). The CDR3 totals 14 residues. The germline V gene encodes CDR1 MDHEN and CDR2 SYDVKM. V lost 2 bases to trimming and J lost 4 bases, with 11 bases between them.

CDR3 residues: CASAKAGLSYNEQFF. The CDR3 DNA reads as TGTGCCAGCGCCAAAGCGGGTCTCTCCTACAATGAGCAGTTCTTC. The chain joins TRBV2 to TRBJ2-1; D might be TRBD2 (6 bases). The CDR3 spans 15 residues. Germline-derived CDR1 and CDR2 are SNHLY and FYNNEI. Trimming pared 8 bases from V and 0 bases from J, leaving 14 bases between.

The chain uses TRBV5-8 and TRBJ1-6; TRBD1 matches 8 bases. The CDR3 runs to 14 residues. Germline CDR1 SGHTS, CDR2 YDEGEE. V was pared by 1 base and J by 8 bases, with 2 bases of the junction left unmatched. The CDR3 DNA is TGTGCCAGCAGCTTGCAGGGGGCGGATTCACCCCTCCACTTT. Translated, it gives CASSLQGADSPLHF.

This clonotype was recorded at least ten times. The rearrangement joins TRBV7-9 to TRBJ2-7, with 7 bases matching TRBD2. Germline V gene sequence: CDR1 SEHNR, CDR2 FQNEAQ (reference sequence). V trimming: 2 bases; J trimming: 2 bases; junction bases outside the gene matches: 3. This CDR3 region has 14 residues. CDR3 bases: TGTGCCAGCAGCTTAAGCGGGATTCCCTACGAGCAGTACTTC. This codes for CASSLSGIPYEQYF.

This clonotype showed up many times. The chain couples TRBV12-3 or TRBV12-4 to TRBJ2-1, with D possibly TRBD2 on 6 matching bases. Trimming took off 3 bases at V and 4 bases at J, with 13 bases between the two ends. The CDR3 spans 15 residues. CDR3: CASSFVGGRYNEQFF. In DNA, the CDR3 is TGTGCCAGCAGTTTTGTTGGGGGGAGGTACAATGAGCAGTTCTTC.

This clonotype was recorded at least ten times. The CDR3: CSATRGSGNTIYF. The CDR3 coding sequence is TGCAGTGCCACCAGGGGGTCTGGAAACACCATATATTTT. The chain recombines TRBV20-1 with TRBJ1-3, with 7 positions matching TRBD1. Trimming took 6 bases from V and 1 from J; bases not matched to a gene: 3. The CDR3 has 13 residues. Germline V gene sequence: CDR1 DFQATT, CDR2 SNEGSKA (reference sequence).

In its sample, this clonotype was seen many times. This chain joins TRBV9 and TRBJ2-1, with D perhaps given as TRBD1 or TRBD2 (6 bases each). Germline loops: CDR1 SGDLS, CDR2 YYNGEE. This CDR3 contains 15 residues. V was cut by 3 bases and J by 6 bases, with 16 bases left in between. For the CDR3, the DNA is TGTGCCAGCAGCGCCCGGGGGCCGCTAGGCAATGAGCAGTTCTTC. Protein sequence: CASSARGPLGNEQFF.

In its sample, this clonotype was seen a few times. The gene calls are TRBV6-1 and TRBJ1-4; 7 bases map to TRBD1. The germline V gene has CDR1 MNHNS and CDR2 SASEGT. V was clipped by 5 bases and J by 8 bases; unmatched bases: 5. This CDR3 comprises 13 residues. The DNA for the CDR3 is TGTGCCAGCAGTCGGGACAGTTGGGAAAAACTGTTTTTT. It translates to CASSRDSWEKLFF.

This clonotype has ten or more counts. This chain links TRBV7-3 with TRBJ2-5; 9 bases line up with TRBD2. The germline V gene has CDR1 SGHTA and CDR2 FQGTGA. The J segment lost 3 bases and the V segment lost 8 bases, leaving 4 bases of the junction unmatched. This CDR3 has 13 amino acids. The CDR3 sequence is CASAAGGKETQYF. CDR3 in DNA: TGTGCCAGCGCGGCGGGGGGGAAAGAGACCCAGTACTTC.

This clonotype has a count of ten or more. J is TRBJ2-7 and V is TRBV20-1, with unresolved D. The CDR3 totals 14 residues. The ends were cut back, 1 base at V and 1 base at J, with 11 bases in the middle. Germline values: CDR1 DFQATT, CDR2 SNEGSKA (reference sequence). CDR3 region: CSARGAVMSYEQYF. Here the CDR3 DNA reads TGCAGTGCTAGAGGAGCAGTGATGTCCTACGAGCAGTACTTC.

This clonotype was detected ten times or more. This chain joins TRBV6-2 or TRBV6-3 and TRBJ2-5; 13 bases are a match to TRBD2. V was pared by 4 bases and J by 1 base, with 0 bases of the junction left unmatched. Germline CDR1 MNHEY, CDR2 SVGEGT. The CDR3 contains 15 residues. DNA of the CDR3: TGTGCCAGCAGTTGGACTAGCGGGGGCCAAGAGACCCAGTACTTC. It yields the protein CASSWTSGGQETQYF.

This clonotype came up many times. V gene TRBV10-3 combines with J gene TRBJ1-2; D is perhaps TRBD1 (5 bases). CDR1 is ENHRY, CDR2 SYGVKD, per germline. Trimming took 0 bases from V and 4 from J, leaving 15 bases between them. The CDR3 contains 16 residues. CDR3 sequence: CAISESPPGEVYGYTF. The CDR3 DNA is TGTGCCATCAGTGAGTCCCCCCCGGGGGAGGTCTATGGCTACACCTTC.

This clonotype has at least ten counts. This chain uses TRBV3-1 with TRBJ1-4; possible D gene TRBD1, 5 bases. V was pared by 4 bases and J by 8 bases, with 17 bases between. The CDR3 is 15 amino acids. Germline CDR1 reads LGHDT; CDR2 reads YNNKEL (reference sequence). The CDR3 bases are TGTGCCAGCAGCCGTTTGCCCGGGACCCAAGAAAAACTGTTTTTT. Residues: CASSRLPGTQEKLFF.

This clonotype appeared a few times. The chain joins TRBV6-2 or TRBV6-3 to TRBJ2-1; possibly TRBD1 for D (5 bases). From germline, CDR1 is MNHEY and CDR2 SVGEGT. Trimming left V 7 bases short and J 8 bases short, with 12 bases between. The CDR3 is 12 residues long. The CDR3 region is CASTSGPHEQFF. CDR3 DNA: TGTGCCAGCACCTCAGGGCCCCATGAGCAGTTCTTC.

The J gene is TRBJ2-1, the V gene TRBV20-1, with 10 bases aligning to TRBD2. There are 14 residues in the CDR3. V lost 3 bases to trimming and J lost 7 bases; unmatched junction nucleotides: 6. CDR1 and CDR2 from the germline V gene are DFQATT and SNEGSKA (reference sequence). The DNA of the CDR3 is TGCAGTGCTAGGAGCGGGAGGGCCCCGAATGAGCAGTTCTTC. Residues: CSARSGRAPNEQFF.

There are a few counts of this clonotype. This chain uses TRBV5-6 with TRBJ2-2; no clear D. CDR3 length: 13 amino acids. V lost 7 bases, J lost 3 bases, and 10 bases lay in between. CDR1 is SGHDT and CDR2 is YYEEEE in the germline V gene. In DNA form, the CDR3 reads TGTGCCAGCTCTAGGAGTGACACCGGGGAGCTGTTTTTT. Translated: CASSRSDTGELFF.

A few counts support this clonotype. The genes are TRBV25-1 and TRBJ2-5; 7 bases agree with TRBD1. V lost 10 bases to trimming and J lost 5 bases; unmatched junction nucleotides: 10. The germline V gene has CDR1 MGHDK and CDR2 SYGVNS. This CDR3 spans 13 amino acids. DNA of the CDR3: TGTGCCACTCGTGGACAGGTTAGGGAGACCCAGTACTTC. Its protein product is CATRGQVRETQYF.